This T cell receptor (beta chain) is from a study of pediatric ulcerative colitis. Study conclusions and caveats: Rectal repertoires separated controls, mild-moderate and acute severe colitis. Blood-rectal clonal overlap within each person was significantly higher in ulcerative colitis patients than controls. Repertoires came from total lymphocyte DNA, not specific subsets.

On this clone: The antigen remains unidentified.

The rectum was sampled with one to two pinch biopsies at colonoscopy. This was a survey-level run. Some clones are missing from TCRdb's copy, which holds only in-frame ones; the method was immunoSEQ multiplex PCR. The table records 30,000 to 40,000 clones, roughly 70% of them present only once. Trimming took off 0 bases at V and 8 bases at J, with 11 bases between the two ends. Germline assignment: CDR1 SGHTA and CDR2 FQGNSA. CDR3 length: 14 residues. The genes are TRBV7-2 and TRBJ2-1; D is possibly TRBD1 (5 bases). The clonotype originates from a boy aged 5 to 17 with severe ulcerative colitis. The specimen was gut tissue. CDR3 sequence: CASSLAQGRDEQFF. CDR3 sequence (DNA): TGTGCCAGCAGCTTAGCCCAGGGTCGGGATGAGCAGTTCTTC.